Included here is one TCR beta chain sequence, with context. The sample is drawn from a study of control samples from healthy donors and cancer patients. Measured with immunoSEQ multiplex PCR; TCRdb has only the in-frame clones, and not every one. The repertoire holds some 99,000 clones, with 90% as singletons. Trimming removed 7 bases at V and 6 bases at J, with 15 bases between. This CDR3 region has 13 residues. The germline gives CDR1 MGHDK, CDR2 SYGVNS. The sequenced material came from blood. This sequence originates from a human donor in good health. The donor label of this sample is uncertain. The gene calls are TRBV25-1 and TRBJ1-2; maybe TRBD1 (5 bases). The CDR3 loop is CASTPGAGHGYTF. The CDR3 DNA follows: TGTGCCAGCACCCCGGGTGCAGGGCATGGCTACACCTTC.